This T cell receptor (beta chain) was found in a study of human T cells and chemical hapten exposure. Individual cDNA molecules each carried unique molecular identifiers attached by the library. TCRdb re-derived calls from the RACE reads in MiXCR, one entry per CDR3 protein. The profile shows roughly 60,000 distinct CDR3 sequences, around 7% of them singletons. Time point denoted: pre-sensitization, week 0. Sample treatment: therapeutic diphenylcyclopropenone sensitization with weekly scalp DPC. At least ten counts were recorded for this clonotype. Germline assignment: CDR1 LGHDT and CDR2 YNNKEL (reference sequence). Trimming took 3 bases from V and 8 from J, leaving 7 bases between them. The CDR3 sequence is 11 residues long.

This chain connects TRBV3-1 to TRBJ1-1; tentative D call: TRBD1 (5 bases). This clonotype was sampled from a woman aged 25-40 years with alopecia areata. Some clones in this sample may be carry-over from other donors' samples. Material: whole blood, obtained in connection with sensitization to the hapten diphenylcyclopropenone (DPC). The CDR3 DNA reads TGTGCCAGCAGCCAGGGGGGGGAAGCTTTCTTT. This gives the protein CASSQGGEAFF.